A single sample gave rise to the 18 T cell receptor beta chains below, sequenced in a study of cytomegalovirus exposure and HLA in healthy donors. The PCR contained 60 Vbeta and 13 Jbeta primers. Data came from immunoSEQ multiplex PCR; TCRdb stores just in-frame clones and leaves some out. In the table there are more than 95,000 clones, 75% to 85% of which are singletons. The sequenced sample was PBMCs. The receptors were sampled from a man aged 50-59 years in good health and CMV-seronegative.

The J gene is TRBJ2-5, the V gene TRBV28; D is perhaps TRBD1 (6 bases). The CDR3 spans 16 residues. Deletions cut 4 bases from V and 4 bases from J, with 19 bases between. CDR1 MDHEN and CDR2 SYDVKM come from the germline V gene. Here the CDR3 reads CASSSNNGGLRETQYF. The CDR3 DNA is TGTGCCAGCAGTTCCAATAATGGGGGCCTCCGAGAGACCCAGTACTTC.

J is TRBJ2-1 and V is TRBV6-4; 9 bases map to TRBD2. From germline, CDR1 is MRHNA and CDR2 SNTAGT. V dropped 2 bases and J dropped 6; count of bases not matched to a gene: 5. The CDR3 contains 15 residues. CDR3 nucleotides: TGTGCCAGCAGTGACGACCCGGGACTAGCCAATGAGCAGTTCTTC. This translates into CASSDDPGLANEQFF.

CDR3 nucleotides: TGTGCCAGCAGCGTAGGGCAGGGATACGGTGAAAAACTGTTTTTT. Translated: CASSVGQGYGEKLFF. The rearrangement joins TRBV9 to TRBJ1-4; D perhaps matches TRBD1 (5 bases). This CDR3 is 15 amino acids long. The germline V gene encodes CDR1 SGDLS and CDR2 YYNGEE. Trimming removed 0 bases from V and 7 bases from J, with 13 bases in between.

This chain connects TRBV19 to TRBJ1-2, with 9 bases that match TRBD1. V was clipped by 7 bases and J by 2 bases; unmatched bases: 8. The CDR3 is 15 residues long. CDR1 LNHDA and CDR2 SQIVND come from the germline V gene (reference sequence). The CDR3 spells CASTPPGTGNYGYTF. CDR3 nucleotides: TGTGCCAGTACCCCCCCCGGGACAGGGAACTATGGCTACACCTTC.

CDR3 in amino acids: CAWSVSTGWYEQYF. DNA of the CDR3: TGTGCCTGGAGTGTAAGTACAGGGTGGTACGAGCAGTACTTC. The J gene is TRBJ2-7, the V gene TRBV30; possible D gene TRBD1, 6 bases. CDR3 size: 14 residues. CDR1 and CDR2 from the germline V gene are GTSNPN and SVGIG (reference sequence). The V end was cut by 0 bases, the J end by 4 bases, with 13 bases between.

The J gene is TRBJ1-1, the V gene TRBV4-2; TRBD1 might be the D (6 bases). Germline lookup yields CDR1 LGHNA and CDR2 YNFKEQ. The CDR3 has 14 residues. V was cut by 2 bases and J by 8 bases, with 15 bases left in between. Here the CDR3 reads CASSQLPGHTEAFF. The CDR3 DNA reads TGTGCCAGCAGCCAATTACCGGGACATACGGAAGCTTTCTTT.

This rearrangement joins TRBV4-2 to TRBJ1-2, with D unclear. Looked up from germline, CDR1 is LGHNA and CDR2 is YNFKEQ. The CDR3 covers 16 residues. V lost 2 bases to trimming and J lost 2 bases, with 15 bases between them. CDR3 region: CASSQSLGRGNYGYTF. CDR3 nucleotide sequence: TGTGCCAGCAGCCAATCTCTAGGGCGGGGAAACTATGGCTACACCTTC.

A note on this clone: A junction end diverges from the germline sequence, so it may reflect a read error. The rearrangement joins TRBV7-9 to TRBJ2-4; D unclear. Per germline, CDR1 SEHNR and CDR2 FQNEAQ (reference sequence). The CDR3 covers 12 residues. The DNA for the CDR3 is TGTTCCAGCAGCTTTCAGGTGGACATTCAGTACTTC. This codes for CSSSFQVDIQYF.

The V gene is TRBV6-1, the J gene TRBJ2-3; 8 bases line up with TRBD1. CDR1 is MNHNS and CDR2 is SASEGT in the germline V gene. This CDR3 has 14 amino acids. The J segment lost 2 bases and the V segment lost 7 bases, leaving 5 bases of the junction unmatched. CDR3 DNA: TGTGCCAGCAAACCGACAGGGGACACAGATACGCAGTATTTT. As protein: CASKPTGDTDTQYF.

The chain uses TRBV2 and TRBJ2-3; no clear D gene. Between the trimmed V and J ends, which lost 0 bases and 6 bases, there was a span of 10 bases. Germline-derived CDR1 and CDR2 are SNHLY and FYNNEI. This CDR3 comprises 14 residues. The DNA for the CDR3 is TGTGCCAGCAGTGAAGCAGCCTTCTCGGATACGCAGTATTTT. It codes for CASSEAAFSDTQYF.

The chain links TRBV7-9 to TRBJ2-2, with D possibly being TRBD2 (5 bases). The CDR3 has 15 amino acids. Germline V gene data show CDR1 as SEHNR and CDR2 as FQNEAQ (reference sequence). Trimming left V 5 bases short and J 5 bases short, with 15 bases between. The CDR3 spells CASSPPRGKTGELFF. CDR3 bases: TGTGCCAGCAGCCCCCCCCGGGGAAAAACCGGGGAGCTGTTTTTT.

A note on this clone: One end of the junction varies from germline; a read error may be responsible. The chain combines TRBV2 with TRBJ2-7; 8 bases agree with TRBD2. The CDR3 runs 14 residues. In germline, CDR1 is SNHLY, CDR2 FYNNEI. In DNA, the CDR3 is TGTGCCAGCAGGGAAGGTAGCGGGACCTACGAGCAGTACTTC. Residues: CASREGSGTYEQYF.

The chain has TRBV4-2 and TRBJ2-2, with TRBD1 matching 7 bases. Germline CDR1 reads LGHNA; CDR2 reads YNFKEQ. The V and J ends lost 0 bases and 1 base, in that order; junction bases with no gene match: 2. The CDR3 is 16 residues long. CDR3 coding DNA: TGTGCCAGCAGCCAAGATAGGACAGGGAACACCGGGGAGCTGTTTTTT. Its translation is CASSQDRTGNTGELFF.

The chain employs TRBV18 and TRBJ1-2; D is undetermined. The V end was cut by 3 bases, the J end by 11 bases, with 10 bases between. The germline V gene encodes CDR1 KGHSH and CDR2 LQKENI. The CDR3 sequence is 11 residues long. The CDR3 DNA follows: TGTGCCAGCTCACCTAAAACGGTGTACACCTTC. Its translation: CASSPKTVYTF.

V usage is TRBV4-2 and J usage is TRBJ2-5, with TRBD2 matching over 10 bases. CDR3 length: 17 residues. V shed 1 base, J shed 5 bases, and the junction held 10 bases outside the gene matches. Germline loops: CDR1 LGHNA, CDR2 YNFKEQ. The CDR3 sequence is CASSQVSGGALVETQYF. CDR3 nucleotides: TGTGCCAGCAGCCAAGTGAGCGGGGGGGCCTTGGTGGAGACCCAGTACTTC.

The CDR3 here is CATQRGTNTGELFF. The CDR3 nucleotides are TGTGCCACCCAGCGGGGAACGAACACCGGGGAGCTGTTTTTT. This chain joins TRBV2 and TRBJ2-2; 7 bases align to TRBD2. The length of the CDR3 is 14 residues. Trimming cost V 10 bases and J 0 bases; bases outside gene matches: 5. Germline V gene lookup returns CDR1 SNHLY and CDR2 FYNNEI.

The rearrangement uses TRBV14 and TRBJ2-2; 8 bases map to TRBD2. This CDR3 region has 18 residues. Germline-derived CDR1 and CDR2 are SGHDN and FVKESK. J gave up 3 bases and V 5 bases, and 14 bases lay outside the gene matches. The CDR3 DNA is TGTGCCAGCAGCGAGGGTGGTAGCGGGGCGCCGTACACCGGGGAGCTGTTTTTT. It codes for CASSEGGSGAPYTGELFF.

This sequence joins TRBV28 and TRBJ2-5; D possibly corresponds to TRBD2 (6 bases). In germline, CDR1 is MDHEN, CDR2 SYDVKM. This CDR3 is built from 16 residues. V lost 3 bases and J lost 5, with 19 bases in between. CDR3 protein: CASSLRGAKGAETQYF. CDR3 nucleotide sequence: TGTGCCAGCAGTTTGCGGGGCGCTAAAGGGGCGGAGACCCAGTACTTC.